This entry lists 25 T cell receptor beta chains sequenced from one sample in a study of response to subunit inactivated influenza vaccine. TCRdb reprocessed the RT-PCR reads via MiXCR and lists one record per CDR3 protein. The data show 150,000 to 200,000 distinct CDR3 sequences, around 12% seen once. The same data also went into a second study, on T cells expressing NK-cell markers. That source reports: With UMIs, 5'RACE template switching was used to make TCR beta cDNA.

Material: CD8+ T cells sorted from PBMCs, obtained 12 days after vaccination. These receptors all stem from a man aged 45-60 years who received an inactivated influenza vaccine.

The chain links TRBV4-3 to TRBJ1-4; the match to TRBD1 covers 9 bases. CDR3 length: 17 amino acids. V dropped 0 bases and J dropped 10; count of bases not matched to a gene: 12. Germline CDR1 LGHNA, CDR2 YSLEER. CDR3 nucleotides: TGCGCCAGCAGCCAAGACTATTTCGGACAGGGGAAGGGAAAACTGTTTTTT. Its protein is CASSQDYFGQGKGKLFF.

The chain recombines TRBV3-1 with TRBJ2-7, with D possibly matching TRBD1 (5 bases). With 5 bases removed from V and 1 base from J, the gap between germline ends came to 12 bases. The CDR3 spans 14 residues. Germline CDR1 is LGHDT and CDR2 is YNNKEL (reference sequence). Here the CDR3 reads CASSSRVGSYEQYF. The CDR3 DNA is TGTGCCAGCAGCTCCAGGGTCGGGTCCTACGAGCAGTACTTC.

This clonotype was seen a few times. The genes are TRBV4-1 and TRBJ2-3; D ambiguous. CDR3 length: 14 residues. Germline V gene lookup returns CDR1 MGHRA and CDR2 YSYEKL. The ends were cut back, 2 bases at V and 3 bases at J, with 9 bases in the middle. CDR3: CASSQTQRTDTQYF. The CDR3, as DNA: TGCGCCAGCAGCCAAACTCAAAGGACAGATACGCAGTATTTT.

In this sample, this clonotype turned up a few times. The chain links TRBV12-3 or TRBV12-4 to TRBJ2-1; 9 positions agree with TRBD2. Losses at the gene ends were 8 bases for V and 7 bases for J; bases not matched to a gene: 3. The CDR3 is 12 amino acids. The CDR3 bases are TGTGCCAGCCGACTAGCGGTAAATGAGCAGTTCTTC. Amino acids: CASRLAVNEQFF.

This clonotype was seen more than once but under ten times. V gene TRBV19 combines with J gene TRBJ2-1; TRBD2 matches at 9 bases. This CDR3 contains 18 residues. V shed 2 bases and J 4 bases; nucleotides not matched to a gene: 12. Germline V gene sequence: CDR1 LNHDA, CDR2 SQIVND (reference sequence). Here the CDR3 DNA reads TGTGCCAGTAGTATATCGTGGCTAGCGGGGTTCATTTACAATGAGCAGTTCTTC. It yields the protein CASSISWLAGFIYNEQFF.

This chain links TRBV28 with TRBJ2-1; 14 bases match TRBD2. The CDR3 sequence is 17 residues long. The J segment lost 4 bases and the V segment lost 5 bases, leaving 7 bases of the junction unmatched. CDR1 and CDR2 (germline): MDHEN, SYDVKM. The CDR3 DNA follows: TGTGCCAGCAGTCAGACTAGCGGGGGGGGACCTTACAATGAGCAGTTCTTC. It yields the protein CASSQTSGGGPYNEQFF.

The CDR3 nucleotides read TGTGCCAGCACTACCGGGAGCAGACCCAATGAGCAGTTCTTC. Amino acids: CASTTGSRPNEQFF. The gene calls are TRBV9 and TRBJ2-1, with TRBD2 as a possible D gene (6 bases). CDR3 length: 14 residues. Trimming removed 6 bases from V and 6 bases from J, with 16 bases in between. Germline CDR1 and CDR2: SGDLS and YYNGEE.

This sequence joins TRBV29-1 and TRBJ1-1, with D possibly matching TRBD1 (5 bases). The CDR3 has 15 amino acids. CDR1 and CDR2 (germline): SQVTM, ANQGSEA. Between the trimmed V and J ends, which lost 5 bases and 1 base, there was a span of 17 bases. The CDR3 region has the DNA TGCAGCGTTAAGGTCCGGGGTACAGGGAACACTGAAGCTTTCTTT. This codes for CSVKVRGTGNTEAFF.

The sample holds many counts of this clonotype. The CDR3 DNA follows: TGTGCCAGCAGCTTGACAGCGAACACTGAAGCTTTCTTT. Its translation: CASSLTANTEAFF. The J gene is TRBJ1-1, the V gene TRBV7-9; possibly TRBD1 for D (5 bases). The V gene lost 3 bases and the J gene lost 1 base, with 6 bases spanning the gap. Germline CDR1 is SEHNR and CDR2 is FQNEAQ (reference sequence). The CDR3 sequence is 13 residues long. Variable domain in full (rest from reference TRBV7-9 and TRBJ1-1): DTGVSQNPRHKITKRGQNVTFRCDPISEHNRLYWYRQTLGQGPEFLTYFQNEAQLEKSRLLSDRFSAERPKGSFSTLEIQRTEQGDSAMYLCASSLTANTEAFFGQGTRLTVV.

The chain combines TRBV3-1 with TRBJ2-2; D may match TRBD1 or TRBD2 (5 bases each). Germline values: CDR1 LGHDT, CDR2 YNNKEL (reference sequence). Trimming left V 4 bases short and J 4 bases short, with 10 bases between. This CDR3 region has 14 residues. This chain's CDR3 is CASSRGERTGELFF. DNA of the CDR3: TGTGCCAGCAGCCGAGGGGAACGCACCGGGGAGCTGTTTTTT.

The rearrangement uses TRBV7-9 and TRBJ1-5, with D tentatively TRBD1 (6 bases). V lost 5 bases and J lost 2, with 13 bases in between. The CDR3 spans 15 residues. The V gene's germline CDR1 is SEHNR and CDR2 FQNEAQ (reference sequence). The CDR3: CASSPTGGGNQPQHF. CDR3 DNA: TGTGCCAGCAGCCCCACGGGGGGCGGCAATCAGCCCCAGCATTTT. The full variable domain, rest sourced from reference TRBV7-9 and TRBJ1-5, is DTGVSQNPRHKITKRGQNVTFRCDPISEHNRLYWYRQTLGQGPEFLTYFQNEAQLEKSRLLSDRFSAERPKGSFSTLEIQRTEQGDSAMYLCASSPTGGGNQPQHFGDGTRLSIL.

The chain joins TRBV27 to TRBJ2-2; TRBD2 matches at 7 bases. The CDR3 spans 17 residues. The junction had 9 bases not matched to a gene; V was cut back by 2 bases and J by 3 bases. Germline loops: CDR1 MNHEY, CDR2 SMNVEV (reference sequence). The CDR3 nucleotides read TGTGCCAGCAGTTTAGGGGGTCCGGGAGGTTACACCGGGGAGCTGTTTTTT. This translates into CASSLGGPGGYTGELFF.

This clonotype occurred many times. V and J are TRBV12-3 or TRBV12-4 and TRBJ1-5; 12 nucleotides match TRBD1. The ends lost 6 bases at V and 2 bases at J; junction bases unmatched: 17. This CDR3 is 20 amino acids long. This CDR3 reads CASRSPLPGQGAIGNQPQHF. For the CDR3, the DNA is TGTGCCAGCAGATCCCCCCTTCCGGGACAGGGGGCAATTGGCAATCAGCCCCAGCATTTT.

The V and J genes are TRBV28 and TRBJ2-3; D not certain. Between the trimmed V and J ends, which lost 4 bases and 5 bases, there was a span of 13 bases. CDR1 and CDR2 (germline): MDHEN, SYDVKM. This CDR3 spans 14 amino acids. The CDR3 DNA is TGTGCCAGCAGTTGGTCAGTGGGGTTAGATACGCAGTATTTT. It yields the protein CASSWSVGLDTQYF.

This clonotype appeared a few times. This chain uses TRBV6-1 with TRBJ1-5, with TRBD1 as a possible D gene (5 bases). V lost 6 bases and J lost 6, with 15 bases in between. Germline lookup yields CDR1 MNHNS and CDR2 SASEGT. The CDR3 consists of 14 residues. In DNA, the CDR3 is TGTGCCAGCAGCTTGTCAGGGCTTACTCAGCCCCAGCATTTT. Encoded protein: CASSLSGLTQPQHF.

The CDR3 sequence: CASSYYDVLPVAGELFF. In DNA form, the CDR3 reads TGTGCCAGCAGTTACTACGATGTTCTCCCCGTCGCGGGGGAGCTGTTTTTT. The gene calls are TRBV6-2 or TRBV6-3 and TRBJ2-2; D remains unclear. Germline lookup yields CDR1 MNHEY and CDR2 SVGEGT. The CDR3 consists of 17 residues. The germline V and J ends were trimmed by 1 base and 8 bases, with 20 bases remaining between them.

The chain recombines TRBV20-1 with TRBJ1-2; 7 nucleotides align to TRBD1. The trim removed 2 bases at V and 4 bases at J, leaving 10 bases unmatched. This CDR3 contains 15 residues. Germline assignment: CDR1 DFQATT and CDR2 SNEGSKA (reference sequence). In DNA, the CDR3 is TGCAGTGCTAGACCTGGGACAGAACCTTTCTATGGCTACACCTTC. Its protein product is CSARPGTEPFYGYTF.

This CDR3 is CASSQDYRDYEQYF. In nucleotides, the CDR3 is TGTGCCAGCAGCCAAGATTACAGGGACTACGAGCAGTACTTC. The rearrangement links TRBV3-1 to TRBJ2-7; perhaps TRBD1 as D (6 bases). V was clipped by 0 bases and J by 3 bases, with 9 bases between them. The CDR3 is 14 residues long. CDR1 and CDR2 (germline): LGHDT, YNNKEL (reference sequence).

The rearrangement uses TRBV7-9 and TRBJ1-5; TRBD1 is a possible D gene (5 bases). Germline V gene data show CDR1 as SEHNR and CDR2 as FQNEAQ (reference sequence). V was clipped by 3 bases and J by 5 bases, with 11 bases between them. The CDR3 length is 14 residues. For the CDR3, the DNA is TGTGCCAGCAGCTTGGACACTCTATATCAGCCCCAGCATTTT. Its translation is CASSLDTLYQPQHF.

The J gene is TRBJ2-7, the V gene TRBV5-6; D perhaps matches TRBD2 (7 bases). CDR3 size: 16 residues. Germline CDR1 SGHDT, CDR2 YYEEEE. Trimming removed 3 bases from V and 7 bases from J, with 23 bases in between. The CDR3 loop is CASSSPPTGGLWEQYF. As DNA, the CDR3 is TGTGCCAGCAGCTCCCCGCCAACCGGGGGGCTCTGGGAGCAGTACTTC.

This clonotype was counted many times. This chain uses TRBV27 with TRBJ2-7; 7 positions match TRBD1. V trimming: 3 bases; J trimming: 7 bases; junction bases outside the gene matches: 9. This CDR3 has 14 amino acids. The V gene's germline CDR1 is MNHEY and CDR2 SMNVEV (reference sequence). The chain's CDR3 is CASSLTRQGREQYF. CDR3 in DNA: TGTGCCAGCAGTTTGACCCGACAGGGCCGGGAGCAGTACTTC.

This clonotype was counted only a few times. The chain's CDR3 is CASSSVGSTNYGYTF. CDR3 nucleotides: TGTGCCAGCAGCTCTGTGGGTTCCACTAACTATGGCTACACCTTC. The chain recombines TRBV7-2 with TRBJ1-2; D unclear. V was cut by 4 bases and J by 0 bases, with 12 bases left in between. The CDR3 has 15 residues. Germline V gene sequence: CDR1 SGHTA, CDR2 FQGNSA.

The rearrangement uses TRBV28 and TRBJ2-7, with D possibly matching TRBD1 (5 bases). Germline lookup yields CDR1 MDHEN and CDR2 SYDVKM. CDR3 length: 15 amino acids. V was clipped by 6 bases and J by 3 bases, with 18 bases between them. The CDR3 DNA follows: TGTGCCAGCAGGTGGGGCCCGGACCCGAACTACGAGCAGTACTTC. Encoded protein: CASRWGPDPNYEQYF.

The rearrangement joins TRBV9 to TRBJ2-1; D ambiguous. V shed 0 bases and J shed 4 bases, with 5 bases lying between them. This CDR3 contains 13 residues. Germline loops: CDR1 SGDLS, CDR2 YYNGEE. The CDR3 DNA follows: TGTGCCAGCAGCGTAGAAGGGTACAATGAGCAGTTCTTC. It specifies CASSVEGYNEQFF.

This clonotype was counted at least ten times. V gene TRBV7-8 combines with J gene TRBJ2-7, with no clear D. Trimming removed 5 bases from V and 0 bases from J, with 14 bases in between. CDR1 and CDR2 from the germline V gene are SGHVS and FQNEAQ. The CDR3 spans 15 residues. CDR3 protein: CASSDLQWDSYEQYF. CDR3 nucleotide sequence: TGTGCCAGCAGCGACCTACAGTGGGACTCCTACGAGCAGTACTTC.